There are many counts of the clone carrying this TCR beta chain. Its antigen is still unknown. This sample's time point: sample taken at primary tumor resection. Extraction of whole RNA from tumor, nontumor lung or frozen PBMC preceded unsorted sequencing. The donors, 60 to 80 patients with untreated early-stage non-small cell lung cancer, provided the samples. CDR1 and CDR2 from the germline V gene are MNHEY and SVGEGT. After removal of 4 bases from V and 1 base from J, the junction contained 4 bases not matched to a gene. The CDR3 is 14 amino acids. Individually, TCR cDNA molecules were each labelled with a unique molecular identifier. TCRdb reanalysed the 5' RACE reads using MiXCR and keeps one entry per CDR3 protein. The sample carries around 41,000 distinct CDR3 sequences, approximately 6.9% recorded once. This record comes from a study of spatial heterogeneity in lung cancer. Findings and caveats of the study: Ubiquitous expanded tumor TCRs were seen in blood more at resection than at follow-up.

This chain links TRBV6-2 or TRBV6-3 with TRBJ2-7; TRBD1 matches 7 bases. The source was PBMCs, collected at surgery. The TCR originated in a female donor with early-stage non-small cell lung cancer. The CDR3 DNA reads TGTGCCAGCAGTTCCCCGGGACAGTCCTACGAGCAGTACTTC. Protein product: CASSSPGQSYEQYF.